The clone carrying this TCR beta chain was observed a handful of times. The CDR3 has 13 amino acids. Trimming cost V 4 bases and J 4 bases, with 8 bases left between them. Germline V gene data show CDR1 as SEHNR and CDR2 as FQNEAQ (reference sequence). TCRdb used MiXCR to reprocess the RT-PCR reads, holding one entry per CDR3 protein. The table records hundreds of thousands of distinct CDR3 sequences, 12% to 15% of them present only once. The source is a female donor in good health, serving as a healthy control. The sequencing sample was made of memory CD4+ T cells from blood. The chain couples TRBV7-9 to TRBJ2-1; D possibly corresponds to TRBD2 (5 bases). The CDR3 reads CASSSGEYNEQFF. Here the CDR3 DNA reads TGTGCCAGCAGCTCCGGGGAGTACAATGAGCAGTTCTTC.